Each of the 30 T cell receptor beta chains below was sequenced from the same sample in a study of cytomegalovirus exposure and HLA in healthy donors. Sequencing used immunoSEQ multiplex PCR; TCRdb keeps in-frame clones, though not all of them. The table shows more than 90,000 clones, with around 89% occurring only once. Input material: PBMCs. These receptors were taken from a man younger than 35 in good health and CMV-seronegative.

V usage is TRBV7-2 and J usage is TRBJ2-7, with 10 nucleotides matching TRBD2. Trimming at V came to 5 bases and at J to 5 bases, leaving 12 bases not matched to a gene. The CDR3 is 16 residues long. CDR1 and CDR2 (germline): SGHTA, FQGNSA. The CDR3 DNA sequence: TGTGCCAGCAGCCACGCACAGCGGGGGGGCCGGCACGAGCAGTACTTC. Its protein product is CASSHAQRGGRHEQYF.

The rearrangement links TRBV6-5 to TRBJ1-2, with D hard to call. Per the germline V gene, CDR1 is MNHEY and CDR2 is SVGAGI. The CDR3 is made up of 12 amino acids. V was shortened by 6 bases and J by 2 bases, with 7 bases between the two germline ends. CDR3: CASSRGNYGYTF. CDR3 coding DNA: TGTGCCAGCAGCAGAGGGAACTATGGCTACACCTTC.

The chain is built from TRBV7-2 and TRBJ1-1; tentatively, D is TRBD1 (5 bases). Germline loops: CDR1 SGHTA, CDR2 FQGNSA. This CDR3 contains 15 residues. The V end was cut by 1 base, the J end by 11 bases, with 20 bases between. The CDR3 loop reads CASSLVVRDWATAFF. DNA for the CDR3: TGTGCCAGCAGCTTAGTAGTCAGGGACTGGGCTACGGCTTTCTTT.

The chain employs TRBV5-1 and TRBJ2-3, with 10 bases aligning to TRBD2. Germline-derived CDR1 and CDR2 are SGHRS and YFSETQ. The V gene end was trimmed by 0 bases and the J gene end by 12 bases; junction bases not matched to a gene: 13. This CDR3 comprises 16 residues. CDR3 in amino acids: CASSLGVTSGLQLQYF. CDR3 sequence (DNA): TGCGCCAGCAGCTTGGGGGTGACTAGCGGGTTGCAATTACAGTATTTT.

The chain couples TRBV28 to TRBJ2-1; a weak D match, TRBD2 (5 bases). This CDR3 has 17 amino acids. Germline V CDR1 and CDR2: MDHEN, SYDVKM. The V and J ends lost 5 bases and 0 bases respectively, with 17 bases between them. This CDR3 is CASSTPASGSSYNEQFF. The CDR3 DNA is TGTGCCAGCAGTACGCCCGCTTCGGGGAGCTCCTACAATGAGCAGTTCTTC.

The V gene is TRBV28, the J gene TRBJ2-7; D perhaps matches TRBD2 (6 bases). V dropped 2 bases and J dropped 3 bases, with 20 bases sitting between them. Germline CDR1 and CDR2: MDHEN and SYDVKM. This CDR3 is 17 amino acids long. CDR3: CASSLQRGTDEDYEQYF. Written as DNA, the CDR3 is TGTGCCAGCAGTTTACAACGCGGGACGGATGAGGACTACGAGCAGTACTTC. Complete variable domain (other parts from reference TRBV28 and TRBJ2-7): DVKVTQSSRYLVKRTGEKVFLECVQDMDHENMFWYRQDPGLGLRLIYFSYDVKMKEKGDIPEGYSVSREKKERFSLILESASTNQTSMYLCASSLQRGTDEDYEQYFGPGTRLTVT.

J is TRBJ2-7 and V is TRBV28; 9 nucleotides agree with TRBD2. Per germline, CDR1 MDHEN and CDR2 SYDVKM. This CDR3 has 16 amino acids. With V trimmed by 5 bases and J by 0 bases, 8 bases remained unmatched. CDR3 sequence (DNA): TGTGCCAGCAGTCAACCGGGACTAGCCAACTCCTACGAGCAGTACTTC. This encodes CASSQPGLANSYEQYF.

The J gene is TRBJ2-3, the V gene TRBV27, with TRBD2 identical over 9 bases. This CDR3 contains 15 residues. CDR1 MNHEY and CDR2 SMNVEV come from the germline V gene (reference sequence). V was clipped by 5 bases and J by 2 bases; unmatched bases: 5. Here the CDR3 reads CASSAIAGATDTQYF. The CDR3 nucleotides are TGTGCCAGCAGTGCCATAGCGGGGGCCACAGATACGCAGTATTTT.

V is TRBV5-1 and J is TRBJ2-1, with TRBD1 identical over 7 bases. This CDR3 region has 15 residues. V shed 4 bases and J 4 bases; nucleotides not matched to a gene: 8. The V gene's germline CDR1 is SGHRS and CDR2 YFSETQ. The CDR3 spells CASSVTGDWYNEQFF. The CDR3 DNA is TGCGCCAGCAGCGTAACAGGGGATTGGTACAATGAGCAGTTCTTC.

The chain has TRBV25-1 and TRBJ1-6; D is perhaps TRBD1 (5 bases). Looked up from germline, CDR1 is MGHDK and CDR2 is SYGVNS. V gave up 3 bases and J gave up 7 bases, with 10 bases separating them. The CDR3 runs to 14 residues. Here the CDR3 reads CASSEGRANSPLHF. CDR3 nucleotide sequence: TGTGCCAGCAGTGAGGGCAGGGCCAATTCACCCCTCCACTTT.

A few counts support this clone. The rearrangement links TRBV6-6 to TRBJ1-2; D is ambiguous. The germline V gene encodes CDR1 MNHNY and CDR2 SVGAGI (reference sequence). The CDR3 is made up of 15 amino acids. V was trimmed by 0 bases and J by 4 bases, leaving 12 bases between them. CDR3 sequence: CASSYSSTVVYGYTF. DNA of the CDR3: TGTGCCAGCAGTTACTCATCAACAGTTGTCTATGGCTACACCTTC.

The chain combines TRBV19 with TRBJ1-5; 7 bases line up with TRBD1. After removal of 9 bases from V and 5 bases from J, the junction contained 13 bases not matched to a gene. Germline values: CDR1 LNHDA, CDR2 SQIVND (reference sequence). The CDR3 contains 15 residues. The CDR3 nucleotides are TGTGCCAGCAGTGGACGACAGGGTTTGGATCAGCCCCAGCATTTT. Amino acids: CASSGRQGLDQPQHF.

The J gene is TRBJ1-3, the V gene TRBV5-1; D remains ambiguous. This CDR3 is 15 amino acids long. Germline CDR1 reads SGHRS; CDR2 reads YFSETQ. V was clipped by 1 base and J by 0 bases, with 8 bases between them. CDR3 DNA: TGCGCCAGCAGCTTGATCAGCGACTCTGGAAACACCATATATTTT. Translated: CASSLISDSGNTIYF.

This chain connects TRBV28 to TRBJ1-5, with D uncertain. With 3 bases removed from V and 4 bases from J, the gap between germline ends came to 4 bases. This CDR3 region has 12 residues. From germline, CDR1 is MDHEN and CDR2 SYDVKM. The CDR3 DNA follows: TGTGCCAGCAGTTTTTCAAATCAGCCCCAGCATTTT. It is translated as CASSFSNQPQHF.

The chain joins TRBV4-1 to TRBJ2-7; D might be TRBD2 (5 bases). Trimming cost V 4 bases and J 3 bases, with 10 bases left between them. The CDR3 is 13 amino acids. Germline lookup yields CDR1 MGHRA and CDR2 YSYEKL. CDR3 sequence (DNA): TGCGCCAGCAGCCTTGGGGAGAACTACGAGCAGTACTTC. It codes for CASSLGENYEQYF.

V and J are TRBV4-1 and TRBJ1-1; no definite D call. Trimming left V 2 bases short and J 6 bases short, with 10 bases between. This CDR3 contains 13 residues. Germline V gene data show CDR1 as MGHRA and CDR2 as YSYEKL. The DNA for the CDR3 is TGCGCCAGCAGCCAATTCGGGTGGTCTGAAGCTTTCTTT. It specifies CASSQFGWSEAFF.

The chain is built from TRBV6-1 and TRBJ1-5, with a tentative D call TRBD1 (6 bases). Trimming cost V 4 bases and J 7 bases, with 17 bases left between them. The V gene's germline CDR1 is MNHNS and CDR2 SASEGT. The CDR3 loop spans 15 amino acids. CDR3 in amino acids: CASSGLGGARQPQHF. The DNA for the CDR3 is TGTGCCAGCAGTGGATTGGGGGGGGCCAGGCAGCCCCAGCATTTT.

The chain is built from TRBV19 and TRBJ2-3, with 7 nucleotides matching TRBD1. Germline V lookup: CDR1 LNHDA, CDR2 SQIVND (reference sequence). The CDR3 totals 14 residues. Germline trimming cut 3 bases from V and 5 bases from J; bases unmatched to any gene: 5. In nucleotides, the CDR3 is TGTGCCAGTAGTATCGGACAGGTTGGAGATACGCAGTATTTT. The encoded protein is CASSIGQVGDTQYF.

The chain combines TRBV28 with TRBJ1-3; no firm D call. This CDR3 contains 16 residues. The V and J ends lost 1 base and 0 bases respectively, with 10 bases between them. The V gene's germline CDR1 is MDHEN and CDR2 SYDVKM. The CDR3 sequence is CASSLSGLSSGNTIYF. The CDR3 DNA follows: TGTGCCAGCAGTTTATCCGGACTGAGCTCTGGAAACACCATATATTTT.

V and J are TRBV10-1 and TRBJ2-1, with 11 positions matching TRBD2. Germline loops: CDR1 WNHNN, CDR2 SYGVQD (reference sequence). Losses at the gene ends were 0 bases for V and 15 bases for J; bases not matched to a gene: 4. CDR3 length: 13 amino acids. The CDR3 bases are TGCGCCAGCAGTGAGTCTCTAGCGGGGGGCCGGTTCTTC. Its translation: CASSESLAGGRFF.

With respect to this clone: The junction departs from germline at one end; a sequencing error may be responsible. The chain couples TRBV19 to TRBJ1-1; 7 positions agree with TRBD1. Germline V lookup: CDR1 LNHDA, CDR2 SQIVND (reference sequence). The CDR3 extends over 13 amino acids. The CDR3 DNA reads TGTGCCAGTAGTCTAGAACGACAGGGCGCGCCTTTCTTT. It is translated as CASSLERQGAPFF.

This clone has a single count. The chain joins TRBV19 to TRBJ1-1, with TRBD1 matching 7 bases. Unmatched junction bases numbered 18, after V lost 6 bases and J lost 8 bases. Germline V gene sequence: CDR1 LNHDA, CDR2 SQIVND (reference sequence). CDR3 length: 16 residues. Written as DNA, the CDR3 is TGTGCCAGTAGCCAATCCTACCTCGGGACAGCTCAAGAAGCTTTCTTT. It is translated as CASSQSYLGTAQEAFF.

This CDR3 reads CSVTGGPRTDTQYF. CDR3 in DNA: TGCAGCGTTACAGGGGGTCCACGCACAGATACGCAGTATTTT. The V call is TRBV29-1, the J call TRBJ2-3, with 8 nucleotides matching TRBD1. V trimming: 5 bases; J trimming: 1 base; junction bases outside the gene matches: 5. The germline V gene encodes CDR1 SQVTM and CDR2 ANQGSEA. This CDR3 region has 14 residues.

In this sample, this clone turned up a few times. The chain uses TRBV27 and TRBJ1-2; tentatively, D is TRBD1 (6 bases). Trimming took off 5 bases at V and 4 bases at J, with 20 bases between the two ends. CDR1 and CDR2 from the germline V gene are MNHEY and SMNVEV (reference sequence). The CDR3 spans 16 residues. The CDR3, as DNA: TGTGCCAGCAGTACCTCCAACAGGGTGATCGGCTATGGCTACACCTTC. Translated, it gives CASSTSNRVIGYGYTF.

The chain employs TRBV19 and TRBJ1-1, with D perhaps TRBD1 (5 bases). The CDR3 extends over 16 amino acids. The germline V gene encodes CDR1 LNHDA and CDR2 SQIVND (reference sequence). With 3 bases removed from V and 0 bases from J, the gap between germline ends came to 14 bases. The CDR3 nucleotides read TGTGCCAGTAGTATGGTAATCGGCAGGGTGAACACTGAAGCTTTCTTT. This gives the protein CASSMVIGRVNTEAFF.

The CDR3 is CASSYSPTGGAEQYF. The CDR3 region has the DNA TGTGCCAGCAGTTACTCCCCGACCGGGGGTGCCGAGCAGTACTTC. The chain has TRBV6-5 and TRBJ2-7, with a weak D call TRBD2 (6 bases). The CDR3 spans 15 residues. Deletions cut 0 bases from V and 6 bases from J, with 15 bases between. The V gene's germline CDR1 is MNHEY and CDR2 SVGAGI.

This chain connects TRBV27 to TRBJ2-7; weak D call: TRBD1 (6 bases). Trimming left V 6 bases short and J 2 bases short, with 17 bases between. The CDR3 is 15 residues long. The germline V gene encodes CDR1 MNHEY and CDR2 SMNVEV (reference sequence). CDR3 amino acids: CASRFDGRGAYEQYF. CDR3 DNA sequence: TGTGCCAGCAGGTTTGACGGCAGGGGAGCCTACGAGCAGTACTTC.

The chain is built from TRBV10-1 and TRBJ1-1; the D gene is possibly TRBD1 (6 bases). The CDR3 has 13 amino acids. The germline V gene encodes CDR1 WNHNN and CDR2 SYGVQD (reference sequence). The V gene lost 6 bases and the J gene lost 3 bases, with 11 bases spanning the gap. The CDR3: CASRRYRDTEAFF. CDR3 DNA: TGCGCCAGCAGGCGCTACAGGGACACTGAAGCTTTCTTT.

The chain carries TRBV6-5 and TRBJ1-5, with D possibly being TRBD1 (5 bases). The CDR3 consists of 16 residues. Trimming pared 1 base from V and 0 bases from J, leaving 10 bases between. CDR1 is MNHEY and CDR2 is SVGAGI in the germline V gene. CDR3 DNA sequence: TGTGCCAGCAGTTACTTTCCAGGGTATAGCAATCAGCCCCAGCATTTT. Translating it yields CASSYFPGYSNQPQHF.

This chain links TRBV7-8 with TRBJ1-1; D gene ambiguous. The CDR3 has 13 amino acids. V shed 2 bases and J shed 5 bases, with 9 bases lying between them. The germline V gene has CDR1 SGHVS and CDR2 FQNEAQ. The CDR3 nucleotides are TGTGCCAGCAGCTTAAACCAGTTGACTGAAGCTTTCTTT. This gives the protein CASSLNQLTEAFF.